This T cell receptor (beta chain) was recovered during a study of control samples from healthy donors and cancer patients. Data came from immunoSEQ multiplex PCR; TCRdb stores just in-frame clones and leaves some out. The sample has under 130,000 clones; roughly 85% are singletons. There are 16 residues in the CDR3. Trimming at V came to 6 bases and at J to 1 base, leaving 9 bases not matched to a gene. The V gene's germline CDR1 is LNHDA and CDR2 SQIVND (reference sequence). Sample: blood. The TCR originated in a woman aged 50 to 60 in good health. The chain combines TRBV19 with TRBJ2-3, with 8 bases fitting TRBD2. The CDR3: CASRSFAGGGTDTQYF. For the CDR3, the DNA is TGTGCCAGTAGATCCTTTGCGGGAGGAGGCACAGATACGCAGTATTTT.